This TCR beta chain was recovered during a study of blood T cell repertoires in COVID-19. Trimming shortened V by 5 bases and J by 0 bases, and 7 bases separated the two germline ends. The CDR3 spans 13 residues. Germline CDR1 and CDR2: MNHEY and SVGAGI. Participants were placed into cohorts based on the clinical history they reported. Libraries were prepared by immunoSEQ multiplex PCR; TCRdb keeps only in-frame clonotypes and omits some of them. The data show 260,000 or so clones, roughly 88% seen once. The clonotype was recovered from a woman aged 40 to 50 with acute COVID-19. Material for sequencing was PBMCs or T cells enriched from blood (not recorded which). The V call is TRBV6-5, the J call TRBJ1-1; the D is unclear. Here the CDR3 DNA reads TGTGCCAGCAGTCCACTCCTGAACACTGAAGCTTTCTTT. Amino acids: CASSPLLNTEAFF.